The sequence of this T cell receptor beta chain was determined in a study of T cells after yellow fever vaccination (dated by TCRdb to about 2019). About the study as a whole: The SMART-Seq v4 Ultra Low Input RNA kit was used to prepare libraries from fractions with low cell numbers. Two healthy male donors, one aged 18 to 30 and one aged 30 to 39 years, were included in the cohort. Bulk TCR alpha and beta repertoires were sequenced longitudinally to track T-cell clones before and after primary and booster YFV17D yellow fever vaccination. Blood was collected at multiple timepoints before and after primary and secondary immunization, and bulk PBMC replicates and cell subsets were isolated. General conclusions and limits of the study: Computational filtering was needed because FACS-sorted repertoires could contain abundant contaminating clonotypes from the bulk population. After the booster, most of the clones that had expanded following primary vaccination were detected again (about 95% of CD4 and 88% of CD8), which suggests that memory was broadly maintained. The secondary T-cell response was found to be weaker but faster than the primary response, with a peak reached on day 5 rather than on day 15. A small share of clonotypes occurred in both CD4 and CD8 compartments, likely arising from convergent recombination. The study included only a couple of donors, which limits how far the findings can be generalized.

CDR3 length: 14 amino acids, cysteine to phenylalanine. Left in the record is the CDR3 DNA by itself, 42 bases read in frame from the first base. The germline V gene gives CDR1 as SGDLS and CDR2 as YYNGEE. V is pruned by 3 bases and J by 12 bases, leaving 11 bases of the junction without a gene match. Synthesis of TCR cDNA relied on 5'RACE template switching, a step that introduced a universal primer site along with unique molecular identifiers. Priming for cDNA synthesis came from both the TCR alpha and TCR beta constant segments. Libraries were amplified in two PCR steps, with sample barcodes and sequencing adapters added in the second step. Sequencing of the libraries was done on either Illumina HiSeq 2500 (2x100 bp) or NovaSeq (2x150 bp). The authors processed their data as follows. MIGEC was used to demultiplex reads and collapse the reads into UMI consensus sequences, and MiXCR was used for V(D)J alignment. Clonotypes responding to the vaccine were identified with edgeR on replicate PBMC samples, with the criteria of FDR below 0.01 and a log2 fold change above 5 up to day 15. CD4 or CD8 identity was assigned to each bulk clonotype according to whether the clonotype was present at higher abundance in the sequenced CD4 repertoire or the sequenced CD8 repertoire. The raw public data were reprocessed by TCRdb itself: fastp quality trimming at Q25, MiXCR clonotype calling, in-frame beta chains only. Rows are unified per CDR3 protein, each entry keeping the most common DNA and genes. These V and J calls derive from TCRdb rather than the authors' analysis. Present in this sample are 450,000 to 550,000 distinct CDR3 sequences, just over 20% of which were seen just once. The top ten clones comprise roughly a sixth of the sample.

On this clonotype: It lacks a known antigen. Base qualities are not recorded, but no much larger clone differs from it by a single base.

The label giving this sample's treatment or condition can be read as: live attenuated yellow fever vaccine strain. Two biological replicates of bulk PBMCs were collected at each blood-draw timepoint. A standard Ficoll-Paque protocol was used to isolate PBMCs from peripheral blood. RNA was extracted with TriZol from bulk PBMCs, CD4 and CD8 fractions, and dextramer-positive and dextramer-negative fractions. This receptor was identified in a man in his late teens or twenties who received the YFV17D yellow fever vaccine. The sequencing here drew on PBMCs, taken 21 days after the first yellow fever vaccination. The chain was built from TRBV9 and TRBJ2-3; 9 bases in the junction line up with TRBD1. The CDR3 sequence is CASSALHGDRVQYF. The sequenced DNA is TGTGCCAGCAGCGCCCTCCACGGGGACAGGGTACAGTATTTT.